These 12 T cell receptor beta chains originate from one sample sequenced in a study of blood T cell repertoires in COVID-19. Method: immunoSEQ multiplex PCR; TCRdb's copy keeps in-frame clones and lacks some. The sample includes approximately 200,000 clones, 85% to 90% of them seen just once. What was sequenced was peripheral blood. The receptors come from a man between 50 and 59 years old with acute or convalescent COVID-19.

CDR3 sequence reads: CASLLQGSANYGYTF. CDR3 sequence (DNA): TGTGCCAGCCTGCTACAGGGCTCGGCTAACTATGGCTACACCTTC. The chain joins TRBV19 to TRBJ1-2; D is perhaps TRBD1 (6 bases). CDR3 size: 15 residues. Germline V lookup: CDR1 LNHDA, CDR2 SQIVND (reference sequence). V lost 9 bases and J lost 0, with 17 bases in between.

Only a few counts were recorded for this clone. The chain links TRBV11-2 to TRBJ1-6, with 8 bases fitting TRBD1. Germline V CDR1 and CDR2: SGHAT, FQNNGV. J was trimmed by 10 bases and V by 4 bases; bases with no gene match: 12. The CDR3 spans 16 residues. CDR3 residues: CASSSPLGAGGSPLHF. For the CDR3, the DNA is TGTGCCAGCAGCTCACCCCTAGGGGCAGGGGGCTCACCCCTCCACTTT.

DNA of the CDR3: TGTGCCAGCAGTGACGGGGGACCTGGCGGCTACACCTTC. This translates into CASSDGGPGGYTF. V and J are TRBV25-1 and TRBJ1-2; weak D call: TRBD1 (5 bases). The V end lost 3 bases, the J end lost 8 bases, and 13 bases lay between the germline ends. Germline assignment: CDR1 MGHDK and CDR2 SYGVNS. The CDR3 is made up of 13 amino acids.

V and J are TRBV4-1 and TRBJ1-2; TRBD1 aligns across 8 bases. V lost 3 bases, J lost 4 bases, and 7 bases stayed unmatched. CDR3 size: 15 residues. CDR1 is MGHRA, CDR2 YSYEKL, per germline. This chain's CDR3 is CASSHGDRLTYGYTF. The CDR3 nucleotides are TGCGCCAGCAGCCATGGGGACAGGTTGACCTATGGCTACACCTTC.

CDR3 sequence reads: CASSTPTGNTEAFF. DNA of the CDR3: TGTGCCAGTAGTACCCCGACGGGGAACACTGAAGCTTTCTTT. The genes are TRBV19 and TRBJ1-1; D is undetermined. The V gene's germline CDR1 is LNHDA and CDR2 SQIVND (reference sequence). The CDR3 sequence is 14 residues long. V dropped 4 bases and J dropped 1 base, with 10 bases sitting between them. Full variable domain (outside the CDR3, taken from reference TRBV19 and TRBJ1-1): DGGITQSPKYLFRKEGQNVTLSCEQNLNHDAMYWYRQDPGQGLRLIYYSQIVNDFQKGDIAEGYSVSREKKESFPLTVTSAQKNPTAFYLCASSTPTGNTEAFFGQGTRLTVV.

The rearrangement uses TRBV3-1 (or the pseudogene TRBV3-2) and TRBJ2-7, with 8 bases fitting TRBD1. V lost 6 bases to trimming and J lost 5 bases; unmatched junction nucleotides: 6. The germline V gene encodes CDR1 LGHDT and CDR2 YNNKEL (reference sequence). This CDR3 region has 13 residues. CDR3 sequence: CASRNRGSDEQYF. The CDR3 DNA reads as TGTGCCAGCAGAAACAGGGGGAGCGACGAGCAGTACTTC.

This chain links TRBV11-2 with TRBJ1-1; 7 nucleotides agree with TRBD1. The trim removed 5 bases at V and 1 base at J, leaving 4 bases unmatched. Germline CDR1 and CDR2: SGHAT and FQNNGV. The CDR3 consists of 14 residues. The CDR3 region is CASSPRTGNTEAFF. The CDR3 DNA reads TGTGCCAGCAGCCCCAGGACAGGGAACACTGAAGCTTTCTTT.

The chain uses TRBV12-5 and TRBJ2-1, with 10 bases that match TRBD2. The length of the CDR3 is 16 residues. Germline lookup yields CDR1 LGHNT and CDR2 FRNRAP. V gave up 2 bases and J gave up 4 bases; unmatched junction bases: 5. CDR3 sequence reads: CASGLPGLARYNEQFF. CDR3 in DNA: TGTGCTAGTGGTTTGCCGGGACTAGCGCGTTACAATGAGCAGTTCTTC.

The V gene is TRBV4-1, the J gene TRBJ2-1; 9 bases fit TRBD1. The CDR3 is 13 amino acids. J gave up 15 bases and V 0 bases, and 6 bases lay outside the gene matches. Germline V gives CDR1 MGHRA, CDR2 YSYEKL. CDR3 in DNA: TGCGCCAGCAGCCAAGATCTAGGGACAGGGCTGTTCTTC. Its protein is CASSQDLGTGLFF.

The CDR3 sequence: CAIRDRGTSSGNTIYF. CDR3 in DNA: TGTGCCATCAGAGACAGGGGAACAAGCTCTGGAAACACCATATATTTT. The V gene is TRBV10-3, the J gene TRBJ1-3; 8 bases map to TRBD1. The ends lost 6 bases at V and 0 bases at J; junction bases unmatched: 7. Germline assignment: CDR1 ENHRY and CDR2 SYGVKD. This CDR3 comprises 16 residues.

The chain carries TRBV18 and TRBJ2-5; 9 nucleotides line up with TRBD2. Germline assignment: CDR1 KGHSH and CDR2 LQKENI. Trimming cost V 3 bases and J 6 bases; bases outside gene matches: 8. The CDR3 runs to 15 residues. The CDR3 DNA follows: TGTGCCAGCTCACCGGCGAATAGCGGGGGAAAGACCCAGTACTTC. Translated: CASSPANSGGKTQYF.

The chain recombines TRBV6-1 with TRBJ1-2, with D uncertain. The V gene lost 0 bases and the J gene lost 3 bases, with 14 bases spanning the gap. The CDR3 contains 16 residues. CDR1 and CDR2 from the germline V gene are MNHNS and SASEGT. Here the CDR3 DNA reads TGTGCCAGCAGTGAAGCAGGCGGGCTCCGGCACTATGGCTACACCTTC. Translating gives CASSEAGGLRHYGYTF.